The 25 T cell receptor beta chains listed next were all sequenced from one sample in a study of blood T cell repertoires in COVID-19. The assay was immunoSEQ multiplex PCR, and TCRdb's table has in-frame clones only and misses some. Of over 95,000 clones in the sample, roughly 79% were seen once. The sequenced sample consisted of peripheral blood. These receptors came from a human donor in a cohort sampled during active COVID-19.

J is TRBJ2-5 and V is TRBV6-1; D is possibly TRBD2 (6 bases). Trimming pared 2 bases from V and 4 bases from J, leaving 20 bases between. The CDR3 has 17 amino acids. Germline lookup yields CDR1 MNHNS and CDR2 SASEGT. The CDR3 region has the DNA TGTGCCAGCAGTGAAAAACGGCTTGGCGGGGCGAGAGAGACCCAGTACTTC. It specifies CASSEKRLGGARETQYF.

CDR3 bases: TGTGCCAGCAGCCAAGATCTTGAAGGACTCTATGGCTACACCTTC. Translation gives CASSQDLEGLYGYTF. The V and J genes are TRBV4-2 and TRBJ1-2; unclear D gene. The CDR3 is 15 residues long. Trimming removed 0 bases from V and 4 bases from J, with 12 bases in between. CDR1 LGHNA and CDR2 YNFKEQ come from the germline V gene.

This clone is a singleton in its sample. This chain links TRBV7-9 with TRBJ2-3; unclear D gene. In germline, CDR1 is SEHNR, CDR2 FQNEAQ (reference sequence). The CDR3 runs 14 residues. V was trimmed by 1 base and J by 4 bases, leaving 9 bases between them. The CDR3 loop reads CASSLEHNPDTQYF. The CDR3 DNA is TGTGCCAGCAGCTTAGAACATAACCCAGATACGCAGTATTTT.

CDR3 bases: TGTGCCAGCAGCCCTACTGGGGCCTACTCTGGAAACACCATATATTTT. Its protein is CASSPTGAYSGNTIYF. The chain links TRBV7-3 to TRBJ1-3, with D perhaps matching TRBD1 (5 bases). V dropped 5 bases and J dropped 0 bases, with 14 bases sitting between them. The CDR3 totals 16 residues. The germline V gene encodes CDR1 SGHTA and CDR2 FQGTGA.

The chain is built from TRBV24-1 and TRBJ2-3; 8 bases align to TRBD2. CDR1 and CDR2 from the germline V gene are KGHDR and SFDVKD. CDR3 length: 16 amino acids. V shed 6 bases and J 3 bases; nucleotides not matched to a gene: 10. CDR3 residues: CATSLGGGLDTDTQYF. In DNA form, the CDR3 reads TGTGCCACCAGTTTGGGTGGGGGACTAGATACAGATACGCAGTATTTT.

Here the CDR3 reads CASRETGGRRGYTF. The CDR3 DNA reads as TGTGCCAGTAGGGAGACAGGGGGCCGTCGTGGCTACACCTTC. The chain carries TRBV19 and TRBJ1-2; 10 positions match TRBD1. The CDR3 runs 14 residues. Germline-derived CDR1 and CDR2 are LNHDA and SQIVND (reference sequence). V lost 6 bases and J lost 7; bases outside the gene matches: 8.

The J gene is TRBJ2-3, the V gene TRBV7-2, with D tentatively TRBD1 (5 bases). The ends were cut back, 5 bases at V and 6 bases at J, with 18 bases in the middle. In germline, CDR1 is SGHTA, CDR2 FQGNSA. CDR3 size: 15 residues. CDR3 nucleotide sequence: TGTGCCAGCAGCCAGCATGAGGTGAAGGGGGATACGCAGTATTTT. It codes for CASSQHEVKGDTQYF.

The rearrangement links TRBV6-2 or TRBV6-3 to TRBJ1-2; TRBD1 agrees at 7 bases. The CDR3 is made up of 14 amino acids. Looked up from germline, CDR1 is MNHEY and CDR2 is SVGEGT. The ends lost 0 bases at V and 8 bases at J; junction bases unmatched: 6. The CDR3 spells CASSYSEGARGYTF. The DNA for the CDR3 is TGTGCCAGCAGTTACTCGGAGGGGGCGCGGGGCTACACCTTC.

The chain employs TRBV5-4 and TRBJ2-5; 9 bases line up with TRBD1. J was trimmed by 4 bases and V by 4 bases; bases with no gene match: 5. The germline V gene encodes CDR1 SGHNT and CDR2 YYREEE (reference sequence). The CDR3 loop spans 14 amino acids. The CDR3 coding sequence is TGTGCCAGCAGCACCTACAGGGGGCGAGAGACCCAGTACTTC. Residues: CASSTYRGRETQYF.

The chain has TRBV20-1 and TRBJ2-3; no definite D call. This CDR3 has 12 amino acids. Germline V gene lookup returns CDR1 DFQATT and CDR2 SNEGSKA (reference sequence). V lost 3 bases to trimming and J lost 4 bases, with 8 bases between them. The CDR3 region is CSASPGADTQYF. CDR3 DNA: TGCAGTGCTAGTCCAGGCGCAGATACGCAGTATTTT.

The chain recombines TRBV27 with TRBJ2-7; 12 bases are a match to TRBD1. V shed 5 bases, J shed 2 bases, and the junction held 4 bases outside the gene matches. CDR1 MNHEY and CDR2 SMNVEV come from the germline V gene (reference sequence). The CDR3 is 15 amino acids. DNA for the CDR3: TGTGCCAGCAGTCCCGGGACAGGGGGCCCCTACGAGCAGTACTTC. As protein: CASSPGTGGPYEQYF.

The V gene is TRBV24-1, the J gene TRBJ2-1; a possible D gene is TRBD1 (6 bases). The CDR3 runs to 17 residues. Germline V gene lookup returns CDR1 KGHDR and CDR2 SFDVKD. V dropped 0 bases and J dropped 2 bases, with 13 bases sitting between them. This CDR3 is CATSDLQGAGAYNEQFF. In DNA, the CDR3 is TGTGCCACCAGTGATTTGCAAGGGGCAGGGGCCTACAATGAGCAGTTCTTC.

The chain is built from TRBV7-9 and TRBJ2-7, with D tentatively TRBD1 (6 bases). Germline assignment: CDR1 SEHNR and CDR2 FQNEAQ (reference sequence). This CDR3 region has 15 residues. V dropped 4 bases and J dropped 1 base, with 14 bases sitting between them. The chain's CDR3 is CASSSITDRSYEQYF. CDR3 in DNA: TGTGCCAGCAGCTCTATAACGGACAGATCCTACGAGCAGTACTTC.

The sample holds one count of this clone. This chain uses TRBV25-1 with TRBJ1-1, with 8 bases fitting TRBD1. This CDR3 is built from 14 residues. The V gene end was trimmed by 5 bases and the J gene end by 5 bases; junction bases not matched to a gene: 7. Germline V lookup: CDR1 MGHDK, CDR2 SYGVNS. The DNA for the CDR3 is TGTGCCAGCAGTAAAGACAGGGGTGGGACTGAAGCTTTCTTT. This sequence encodes CASSKDRGGTEAFF.

V and J are TRBV28 and TRBJ2-2; perhaps TRBD2 as D (5 bases). CDR1 is MDHEN and CDR2 is SYDVKM in the germline V gene. Trimming cost V 6 bases and J 7 bases, with 15 bases left between them. The CDR3 is made up of 14 amino acids. The CDR3 bases are TGTGCCAGCAGCCTACTTCAAGACTACGGGGAGCTGTTTTTT. Its protein product is CASSLLQDYGELFF.

CDR3 in amino acids: CASSQARQGGNGYTF. In DNA form, the CDR3 reads TGTGCCAGCAGCCAAGCCAGACAGGGGGGCAATGGCTACACCTTC. V is TRBV14 and J is TRBJ1-2; 9 bases agree with TRBD1. In germline, CDR1 is SGHDN, CDR2 FVKESK. This CDR3 region has 15 residues. V dropped 1 base and J dropped 6; count of bases not matched to a gene: 6. Combining the CDR3 with reference TRBV14 and TRBJ1-2 gives the whole variable domain EAGVTQFPSHSVIEKGQTVTLRCDPISGHDNLYWYRRVMGKEIKFLLHFVKESKQDESGMPNNRFLAERTGGTYSTLKVQPAELEDSGVYFCASSQARQGGNGYTFGSGTRLTVV.

The chain is built from TRBV2 and TRBJ2-4, with D unclear. CDR3 length: 14 residues. V gave up 2 bases and J gave up 6 bases, with 11 bases separating them. The V gene's germline CDR1 is SNHLY and CDR2 FYNNEI. The CDR3: CASSEQASSNIQYF. CDR3 in DNA: TGTGCCAGCAGTGAACAGGCCTCTTCAAACATTCAGTACTTC.

The chain recombines TRBV30 with TRBJ1-2; 11 bases align to TRBD1. The length of the CDR3 is 15 residues. The trim removed 0 bases at V and 4 bases at J, leaving 4 bases unmatched. Germline-derived CDR1 and CDR2 are GTSNPN and SVGIG (reference sequence). CDR3: CAWSVRDRGTYGYTF. For the CDR3, the DNA is TGTGCCTGGAGTGTAAGGGACAGGGGGACCTATGGCTACACCTTC.

The chain recombines TRBV27 with TRBJ1-5, with D possibly matching TRBD1 (6 bases). This CDR3 is built from 15 residues. Germline CDR1 MNHEY, CDR2 SMNVEV (reference sequence). Trimming left V 0 bases short and J 3 bases short, with 9 bases between. The DNA for the CDR3 is TGTGCCAGCAGTTTATCGCGGGGGCCCAATCAGCCCCAGCATTTT. It specifies CASSLSRGPNQPQHF.

Sample share makes this clone medium-sized. The chain carries TRBV28 and TRBJ2-4; maybe TRBD2 (5 bases). This CDR3 region has 16 residues. Deletions cut 5 bases from V and 7 bases from J, with 21 bases between. Looked up from germline, CDR1 is MDHEN and CDR2 is SYDVKM. Here the CDR3 reads CASSTNAGIGRNIQYF. CDR3 nucleotides: TGTGCCAGCAGTACAAATGCGGGCATAGGGCGGAACATTCAGTACTTC. Based on the CDR3 plus reference TRBV28 and TRBJ2-4, the full variable domain is DVKVTQSSRYLVKRTGEKVFLECVQDMDHENMFWYRQDPGLGLRLIYFSYDVKMKEKGDIPEGYSVSREKKERFSLILESASTNQTSMYLCASSTNAGIGRNIQYFGAGTRLSVL.

The chain combines TRBV6-5 with TRBJ1-3; 10 bases align to TRBD1. Germline V gives CDR1 MNHEY, CDR2 SVGAGI. The CDR3 extends over 15 amino acids. After removal of 5 bases from V and 3 bases from J, the junction contained 4 bases not matched to a gene. The DNA for the CDR3 is TGTGCCAGCAGTCGGGACAGGGGTAGTGGAAACACCATATATTTT. Its protein is CASSRDRGSGNTIYF.

The chain couples TRBV5-1 to TRBJ2-3, with D perhaps TRBD1 (5 bases). The CDR3 totals 15 residues. V lost 0 bases and J lost 2, with 10 bases in between. Germline lookup yields CDR1 SGHRS and CDR2 YFSETQ. DNA for the CDR3: TGCGCCAGCAGCTTGGGGGGCAGGTTCACAGATACGCAGTATTTT. Protein: CASSLGGRFTDTQYF. Full variable domain (missing parts from reference TRBV5-1 and TRBJ2-3): KAGVTQTPRYLIKTRGQQVTLSCSPISGHRSVSWYQQTPGQGLQFLFEYFSETQRNKGNFPGRFSGRQFSNSRSEMNVSTLELGDSALYLCASSLGGRFTDTQYFGPGTRLTVL.

CDR3: CSARRPYGYTF. In nucleotides, the CDR3 is TGCAGTGCCCGGAGACCCTATGGCTACACCTTC. The chain couples TRBV20-1 to TRBJ1-2, with D unclear. The CDR3 is 11 amino acids. V was clipped by 6 bases and J by 4 bases, with 9 bases between them. The germline V gene encodes CDR1 DFQATT and CDR2 SNEGSKA (reference sequence).

The chain employs TRBV6-1 and TRBJ1-2; 9 bases line up with TRBD1. V lost 4 bases, J lost 7 bases, and 13 bases stayed unmatched. Germline values: CDR1 MNHNS, CDR2 SASEGT. The CDR3 is 16 amino acids. The CDR3 sequence is CASSGWVGQGRAGYTF. In DNA, the CDR3 is TGTGCCAGCAGTGGTTGGGTGGGACAGGGACGGGCTGGCTACACCTTC.

This clone was seen just once. The J gene is TRBJ2-2, the V gene TRBV7-2, with 7 bases lining up with TRBD1. V trimming: 1 base; J trimming: 3 bases; junction bases outside the gene matches: 2. The CDR3 has 15 amino acids. The germline V gene encodes CDR1 SGHTA and CDR2 FQGNSA. CDR3: CASSLVTGDTGELFF. The CDR3 region has the DNA TGTGCCAGCAGCTTAGTTACAGGGGACACCGGGGAGCTGTTTTTT. The whole variable domain, filled in from reference TRBV7-2 and TRBJ2-2, reads GAGVSQSPSNKVTEKGKDVELRCDPISGHTALYWYRQSLGQGLEFLIYFQGNSAPDKSGLPSDRFSAERTGGSVSTLTIQRTQQEDSAVYLCASSLVTGDTGELFFGEGSRLTVL.